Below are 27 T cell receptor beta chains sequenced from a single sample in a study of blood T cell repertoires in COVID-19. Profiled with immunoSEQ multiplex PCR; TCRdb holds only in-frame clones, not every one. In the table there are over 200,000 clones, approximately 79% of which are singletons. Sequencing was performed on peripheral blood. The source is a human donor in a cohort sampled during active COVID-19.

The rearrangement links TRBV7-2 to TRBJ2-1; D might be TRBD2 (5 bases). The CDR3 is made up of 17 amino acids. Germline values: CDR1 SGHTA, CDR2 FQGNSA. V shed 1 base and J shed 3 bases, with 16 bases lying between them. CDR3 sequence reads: CASSLGLRVPDYNEQFF. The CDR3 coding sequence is TGTGCCAGCAGCTTAGGGCTGAGGGTTCCGGACTACAATGAGCAGTTCTTC.

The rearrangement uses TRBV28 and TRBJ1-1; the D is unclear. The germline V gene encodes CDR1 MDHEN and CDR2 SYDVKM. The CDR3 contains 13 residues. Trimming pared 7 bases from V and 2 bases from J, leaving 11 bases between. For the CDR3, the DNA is TGTGCCAGCACCGGGTTCAGAAACACTGAAGCTTTCTTT. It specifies CASTGFRNTEAFF.

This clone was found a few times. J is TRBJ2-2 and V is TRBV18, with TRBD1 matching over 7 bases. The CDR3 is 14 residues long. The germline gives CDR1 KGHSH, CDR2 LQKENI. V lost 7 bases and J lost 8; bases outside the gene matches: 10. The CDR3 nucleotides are TGTGCCAGCTTCCCACGGGACAGCACGGGGGAGCTGTTTTTT. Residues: CASFPRDSTGELFF.

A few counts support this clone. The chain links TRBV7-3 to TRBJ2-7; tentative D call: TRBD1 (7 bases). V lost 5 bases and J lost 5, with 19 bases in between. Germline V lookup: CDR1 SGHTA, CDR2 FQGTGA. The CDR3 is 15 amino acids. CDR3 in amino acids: CASSQGGARGNEQYF. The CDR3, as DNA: TGTGCCAGCAGCCAGGGGGGAGCCAGGGGGAACGAGCAGTACTTC.

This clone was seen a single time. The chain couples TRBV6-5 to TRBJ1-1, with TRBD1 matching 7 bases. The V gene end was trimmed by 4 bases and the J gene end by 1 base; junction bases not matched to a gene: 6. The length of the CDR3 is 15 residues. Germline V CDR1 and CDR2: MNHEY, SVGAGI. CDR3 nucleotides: TGTGCCAGCAGTTCGACCGGGACAGAGAACACTGAAGCTTTCTTT. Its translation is CASSSTGTENTEAFF.

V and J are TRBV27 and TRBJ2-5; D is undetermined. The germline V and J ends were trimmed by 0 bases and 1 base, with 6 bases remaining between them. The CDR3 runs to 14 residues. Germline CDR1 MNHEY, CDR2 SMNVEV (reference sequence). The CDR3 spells CASSLSTLQETQYF. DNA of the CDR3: TGTGCCAGCAGTTTATCGACACTCCAAGAGACCCAGTACTTC.

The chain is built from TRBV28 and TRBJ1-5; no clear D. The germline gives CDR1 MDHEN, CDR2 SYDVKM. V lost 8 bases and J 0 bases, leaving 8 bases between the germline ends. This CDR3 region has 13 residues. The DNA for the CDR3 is TGTGCCAGCTTCAGTAATAGCAATCAGCCCCAGCATTTT. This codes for CASFSNSNQPQHF.

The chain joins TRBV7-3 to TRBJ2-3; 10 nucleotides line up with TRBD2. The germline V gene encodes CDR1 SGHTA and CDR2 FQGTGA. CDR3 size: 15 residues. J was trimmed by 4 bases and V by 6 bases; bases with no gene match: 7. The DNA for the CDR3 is TGTGCCAGCAGGTGGGGACTAGCGAACCCAGATACGCAGTATTTT. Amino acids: CASRWGLANPDTQYF.

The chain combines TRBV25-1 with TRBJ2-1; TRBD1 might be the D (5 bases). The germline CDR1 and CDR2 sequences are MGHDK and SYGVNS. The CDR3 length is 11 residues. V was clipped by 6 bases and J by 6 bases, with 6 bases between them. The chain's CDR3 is CASRGLNEQFF. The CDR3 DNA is TGTGCCAGCAGGGGGCTCAATGAGCAGTTCTTC.

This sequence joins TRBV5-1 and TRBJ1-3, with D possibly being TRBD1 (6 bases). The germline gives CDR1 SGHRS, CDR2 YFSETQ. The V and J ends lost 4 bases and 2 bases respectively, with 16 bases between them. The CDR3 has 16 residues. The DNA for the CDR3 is TGCGCCAGCAGCGGAATGGACAGACTTACTGGAAACACCATATATTTT. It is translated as CASSGMDRLTGNTIYF.

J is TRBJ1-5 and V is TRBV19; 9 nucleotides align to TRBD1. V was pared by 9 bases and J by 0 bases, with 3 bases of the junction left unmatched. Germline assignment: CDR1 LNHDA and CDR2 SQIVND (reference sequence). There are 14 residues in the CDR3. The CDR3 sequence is CARDRGVSNQPQHF. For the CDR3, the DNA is TGTGCCAGGGACAGGGGCGTTAGCAATCAGCCCCAGCATTTT.

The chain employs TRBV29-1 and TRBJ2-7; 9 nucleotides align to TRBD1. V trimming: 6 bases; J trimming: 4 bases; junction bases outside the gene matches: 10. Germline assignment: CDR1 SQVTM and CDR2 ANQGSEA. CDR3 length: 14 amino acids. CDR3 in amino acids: CSVVSGTGFYEQYF. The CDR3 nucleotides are TGCAGCGTGGTAAGCGGGACAGGGTTTTACGAGCAGTACTTC.

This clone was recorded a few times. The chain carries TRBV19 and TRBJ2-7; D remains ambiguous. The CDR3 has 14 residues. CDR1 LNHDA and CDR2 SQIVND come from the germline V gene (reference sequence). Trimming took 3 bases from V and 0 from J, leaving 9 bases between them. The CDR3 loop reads CASSMSASSYEQYF. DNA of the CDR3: TGTGCCAGTAGTATGAGCGCCAGCTCCTACGAGCAGTACTTC.

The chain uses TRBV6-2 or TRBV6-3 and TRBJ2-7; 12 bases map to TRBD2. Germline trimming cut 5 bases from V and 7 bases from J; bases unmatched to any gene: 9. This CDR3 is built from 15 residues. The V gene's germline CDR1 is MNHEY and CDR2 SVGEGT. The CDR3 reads CASSDLLAGGGEQYF. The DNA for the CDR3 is TGTGCCAGCAGTGACCTCCTAGCGGGAGGGGGGGAGCAGTACTTC.

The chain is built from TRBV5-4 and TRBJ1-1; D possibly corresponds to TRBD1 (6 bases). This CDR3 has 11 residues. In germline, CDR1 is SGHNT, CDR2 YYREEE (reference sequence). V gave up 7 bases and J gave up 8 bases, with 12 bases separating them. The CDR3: CASLTGTEAFF. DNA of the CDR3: TGTGCCAGCTTAACCGGGACAGAAGCTTTCTTT.

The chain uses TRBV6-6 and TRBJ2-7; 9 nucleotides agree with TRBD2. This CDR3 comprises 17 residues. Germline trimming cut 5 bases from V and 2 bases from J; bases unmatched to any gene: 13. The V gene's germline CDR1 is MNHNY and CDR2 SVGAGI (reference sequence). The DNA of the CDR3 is TGTGCCAGCAGTCGAAATTCCGGGACTAGCCCTCCCTACGAGCAGTACTTC. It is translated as CASSRNSGTSPPYEQYF.

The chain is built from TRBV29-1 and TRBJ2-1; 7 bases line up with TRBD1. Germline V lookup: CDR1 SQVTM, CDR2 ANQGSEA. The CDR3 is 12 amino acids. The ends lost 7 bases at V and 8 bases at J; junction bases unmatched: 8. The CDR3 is CSAKGQSHEQFF. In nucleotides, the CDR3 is TGCAGCGCAAAGGGACAGTCCCATGAGCAGTTCTTC.

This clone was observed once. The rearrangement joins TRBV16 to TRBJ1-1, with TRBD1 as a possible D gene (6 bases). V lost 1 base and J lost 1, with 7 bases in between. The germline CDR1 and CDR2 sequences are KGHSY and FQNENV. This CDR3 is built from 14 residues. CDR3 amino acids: CASSQLQGNTEAFF. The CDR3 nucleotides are TGTGCCAGCAGCCAATTACAGGGGAACACTGAAGCTTTCTTT.

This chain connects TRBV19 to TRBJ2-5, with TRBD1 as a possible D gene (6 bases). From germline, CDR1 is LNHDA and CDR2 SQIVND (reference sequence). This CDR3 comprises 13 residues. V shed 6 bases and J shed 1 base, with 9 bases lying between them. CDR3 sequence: CASSGQLQETQYF. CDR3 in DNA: TGTGCCAGTAGCGGACAGCTCCAAGAGACCCAGTACTTC.

CDR3 nucleotide sequence: TGTGCCAGCAGCGCCCGGCTAGCGGGAGGCCAGGGTGAGCAGTTCTTC. Protein product: CASSARLAGGQGEQFF. V is TRBV7-2 and J is TRBJ2-1; the match to TRBD2 covers 11 bases. Losses at the gene ends were 5 bases for V and 9 bases for J; bases not matched to a gene: 12. Germline lookup yields CDR1 SGHTA and CDR2 FQGNSA. This CDR3 spans 16 amino acids.

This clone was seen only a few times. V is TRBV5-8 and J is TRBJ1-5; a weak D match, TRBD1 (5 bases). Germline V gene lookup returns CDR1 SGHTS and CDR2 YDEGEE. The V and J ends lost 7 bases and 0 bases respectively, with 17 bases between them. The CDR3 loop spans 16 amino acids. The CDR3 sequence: CASGAGGPYSNQPQHF. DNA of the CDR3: TGTGCCAGCGGGGCAGGTGGCCCTTATAGCAATCAGCCCCAGCATTTT.

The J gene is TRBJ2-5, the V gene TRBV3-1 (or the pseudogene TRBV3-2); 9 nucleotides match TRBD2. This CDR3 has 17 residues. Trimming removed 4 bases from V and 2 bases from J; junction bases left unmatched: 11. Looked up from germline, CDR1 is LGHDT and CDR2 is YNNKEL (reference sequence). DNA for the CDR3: TGTGCCAGCAGCCTCCGACTAGCGGAGGGGGGACAAGAGACCCAGTACTTC. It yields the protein CASSLRLAEGGQETQYF.

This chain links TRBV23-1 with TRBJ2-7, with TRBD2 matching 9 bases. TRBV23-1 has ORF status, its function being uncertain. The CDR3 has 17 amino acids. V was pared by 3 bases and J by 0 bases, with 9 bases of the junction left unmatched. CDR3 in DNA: TGCGCCAGCAGTCAGGGAAAACTAGCGGGTCTCTCCTACGAGCAGTACTTC. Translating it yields CASSQGKLAGLSYEQYF.

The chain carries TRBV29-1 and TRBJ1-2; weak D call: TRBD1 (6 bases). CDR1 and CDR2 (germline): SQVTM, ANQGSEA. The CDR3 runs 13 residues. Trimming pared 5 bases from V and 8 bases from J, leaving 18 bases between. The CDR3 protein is CSVKLTGLGGYTF. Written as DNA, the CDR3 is TGCAGCGTTAAATTAACAGGGCTGGGCGGCTACACCTTC.

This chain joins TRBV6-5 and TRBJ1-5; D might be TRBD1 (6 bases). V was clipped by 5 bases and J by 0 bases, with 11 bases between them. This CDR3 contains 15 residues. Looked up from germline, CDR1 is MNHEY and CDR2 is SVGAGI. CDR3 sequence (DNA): TGTGCCAGCAGTCCTCAGGGGTATAGCAATCAGCCCCAGCATTTT. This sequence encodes CASSPQGYSNQPQHF.

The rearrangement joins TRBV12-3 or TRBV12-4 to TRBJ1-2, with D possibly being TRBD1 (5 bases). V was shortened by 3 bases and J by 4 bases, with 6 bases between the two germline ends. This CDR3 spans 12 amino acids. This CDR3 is CASSLQGYGYTF. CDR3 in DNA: TGTGCCAGCAGTTTGCAGGGCTATGGCTACACCTTC.

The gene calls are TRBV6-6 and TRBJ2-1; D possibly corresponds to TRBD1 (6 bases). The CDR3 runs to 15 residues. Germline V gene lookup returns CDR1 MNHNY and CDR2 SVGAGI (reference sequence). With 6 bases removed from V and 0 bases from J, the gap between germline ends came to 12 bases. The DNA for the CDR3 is TGTGCCAGCAGAATAGACAGGAGCTCCTACAATGAGCAGTTCTTC. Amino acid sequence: CASRIDRSSYNEQFF.